This T cell receptor beta chain was recovered during a study of CD8 T cells in Susac syndrome (dated by TCRdb to the late 2010s). Study-wide context: Of the Susac syndrome patients who were sequenced, eight were in clinical remission while about six had clinically active disease. The study used repertoire sequencing to test whether antigen drove CD8+ T cell activation and differentiation in Susac syndrome. At blood withdrawal, Susac syndrome patients were therapy-naive, treated with corticosteroids (with IVIg additionally given to some), or treated with IVIg alone. Paper-wide results and their limitations: No clonal expansion was detected in the CD4+ T cell repertoire of Susac syndrome patients. The number of individuals in the TCR sequencing and HLA analysis was recognized as being relatively small.

The cysteine opens and the phenylalanine closes a CDR3 of 13 amino acids. CDR3 DNA only is kept here, 39 bases in frame from base 1. Based on the germline V gene, the CDR1 and CDR2 sequences are MGHRA and YSYEKL. Trimming at the junction amounts to 2 bases on V and 3 bases on J, and the germline ends lie 8 bases apart. RNA was extracted using the RNeasy kit, and about 0.45 to 1 ug of the RNA was reverse transcribed with random hexamers. TCR beta CDR3 regions were amplified with the immunoSEQ multiplex PCR assay covering 54 Vbeta and 13 Jbeta segments. To correct PCR amplification bias, a synthetic template baseline was used for both primer optimization and computational correction. The paper's processing steps were these. Reads were annotated to V, D and J genes per IMGT and analyzed with immunoSEQ Analyzer, keeping only productive sequences. Clonality was calculated as one minus the Shannon entropy normalized by log2 of the number of productive unique sequences. For each patient and control, public and private clones were evaluated among the 100 most prevalent clones. A clone was defined as Susac-specific if it was absent from the healthy and MS cohorts, from roughly 1,000 published viral clones and from other ImmuneACCESS disease sequences. TCRdb took the public reads, trimmed them with fastp at Q25, ran MiXCR for clone calling and kept in-frame beta chains. Rows matching on CDR3 protein sequence are summarized as one entry with the most common DNA and genes. TCRdb's processing, not the authors' own work, is the source of the V and J calls. In this sample the table shows hundreds of thousands of distinct CDR3 sequences, about 95% of which occur a single time. The ten largest account for under 0.12% of the sample.

A single count supports this clonotype. The specificity of this receptor is unknown. Base qualities were left out, and no much larger clone turns up one base away. One read yields weak evidence. Peripheral blood CD8+ and CD4+ T cells from healthy donors, Susac syndrome patients and multiple sclerosis patients were profiled by high-throughput TCR beta sequencing. The Susac syndrome patients fulfilled recently defined diagnostic criteria for either definite or probable disease. CD8+ TEMRA cells were enriched by FACS, while bulk CD8+ and CD4+ T cells were purified by magnetic negative isolation. Blood was collected in EDTA tubes and processed within 24 hours, with PBMCs isolated through density gradient centrifugation. PBMCs intended for TCR sequencing were cryopreserved in liquid nitrogen and were subsequently thawed in a 37 degrees C water bath. A purity of at least 90% was achieved for sorted or isolated CD4+, CD8+ and CD8+ TEMRA cells.

The chain joins TRBV4-1 to TRBJ2-7; no D segment can be confidently identified. The sample consisted of CD4+ T cells from PBMCs. The TCR originated in a human donor with Susac syndrome. The nucleotide sequence is TGCGCCAGCAGCCAACAAATGGGCTACGAGCAGTACTTC. Its protein reads: CASSQQMGYEQYF.